This TCR beta chain appears in the sequencing data of a study of T-cell memory formation after mild COVID-19. Each CDR3 protein gets one entry after TCRdb re-called the 5' RACE reads with MiXCR. The sample comprises more than 110,000 distinct CDR3 sequences, approximately 25% of which are singletons, and around 22% rests with the top ten. Source material: PBMCs or a T cell subset sorted from them (not recorded which). The receptor's source is an adult woman who had mild COVID-19 (a few samples of this study predate the infection). Cell type and time point are not known.

CDR3 DNA sequence: TGTGCCAGCAGCAAAGACGGTAGCGGGCAGTTCTTC. The encoded protein is CASSKDGSGQFF. The rearrangement joins TRBV12-3 or TRBV12-4 to TRBJ2-1; D is perhaps TRBD2 (6 bases). The CDR3 runs 12 residues. The V gene lost 6 bases and the J gene lost 12 bases, with 15 bases spanning the gap.